The rows below give T cell receptor beta chains drawn from one sample of a study of T cells after yellow fever vaccination. MiXCR was run by TCRdb on the 5' RACE reads, yielding one entry per CDR3 protein. The top ten clones hold 2.5% to 4% of a sample with around 260,000 distinct CDR3 sequences, over 4.5% of them seen once. This sample comprised CD4+ T cells sorted from PBMCs, obtained on the day of the yellow fever booster vaccination. The receptors come from a man younger than 35 who received the YFV17D yellow fever vaccine. The CDR3 runs from the conserved cysteine through the conserved F or W. The D gene is left open where the match is weak. Clone size is not always given. Where it is, it says once, few, many or a class for expanded clones.

size,V,J,D,length,CDR3,DNA
few,TRBV12-3/TRBV12-4,TRBJ1-5,NA,14,CASSHPQSYQPQHF,TGTGCCAGCAGCCACCCCCAGAGTTATCAGCCCCAGCATTTT
few,TRBV24-1,TRBJ2-1,NA,15,CATSDPRGAESEQFF,TGTGCCACCAGTGACCCCCGGGGGGCCGAGAGTGAGCAGTTCTTC
few,TRBV24-1,TRBJ2-5,NA,14,CATSDWASAETQYF,TGTGCCACCAGTGATTGGGCTAGCGCGGAGACCCAGTACTTC
NA,TRBV25-1,TRBJ1-1,TRBD1,15,CASSDLTGGDTEAFF,TGTGCCAGCAGTGACCTAACAGGGGGGGACACTGAAGCTTTCTTT
NA,TRBV20-1,TRBJ2-3,NA,14,CSASLMESTDTQYF,TGCAGTGCTAGTTTAATGGAGAGCACAGATACGCAGTATTTT
NA,TRBV7-9,TRBJ2-4,TRBD1,15,CASSLDRGTKNIQYF,TGTGCCAGCAGCCTCGACAGGGGTACCAAAAACATTCAGTACTTC
many,TRBV5-1,TRBJ2-3,TRBD2,17,CASSSGVAGGVTDTQYF,TGCGCCAGCAGCTCCGGAGTAGCGGGGGGGGTCACAGATACGCAGTATTTT
few,TRBV2,TRBJ2-5,TRBD2,13,CASNGGYQETQYF,TGTGCCAGCAACGGGGGGTACCAAGAGACCCAGTACTTC
NA,TRBV28,TRBJ2-2,TRBD2,15,CASSSMGGGTGELFF,TGTGCCAGCAGTTCCATGGGGGGGGGCACCGGGGAGCTGTTTTTT
NA,TRBV20-1,TRBJ2-1,NA,14,CSASRGSSYNEQFF,TGCAGTGCTAGCCGGGGCAGCTCCTACAATGAGCAGTTCTTC
NA,TRBV6-2/TRBV6-3,TRBJ2-5,TRBD2,16,CASSRHYPGLAETQYF,TGTGCCAGCAGCCGGCATTATCCGGGACTAGCAGAGACCCAGTACTTC
few,TRBV4-1,TRBJ1-5,NA,15,CASSQLSRANQPQHF,TGCGCCAGCAGCCAACTCAGCAGGGCGAATCAGCCCCAGCATTTT
many,TRBV4-3,TRBJ1-2,NA,17,CASSQDTGHSTLYGYTF,TGCGCCAGCAGCCAAGACACAGGGCATTCCACCCTCTATGGCTACACCTTC
many,TRBV10-3,TRBJ2-1,TRBD1,13,CAILGQGANEQFF,TGTGCCATCCTGGGACAGGGGGCCAATGAGCAGTTCTTC
many,TRBV12-3/TRBV12-4,TRBJ2-3,NA,12,CASSSQGGTQYF,TGTGCCAGCAGTTCCCAGGGGGGAACGCAGTATTTT
NA,TRBV5-1,TRBJ2-3,NA,16,CASSFIFRVSTDTQYF,TGCGCCAGCAGCTTCATTTTCAGGGTTAGCACAGATACGCAGTATTTT
many,TRBV4-3,TRBJ2-1,NA,17,CASSQEGSGAGADEQFF,TGCGCCAGCAGCCAAGAAGGCTCGGGGGCCGGCGCGGATGAGCAGTTCTTC
many,TRBV6-5,TRBJ1-5,TRBD1,13,CASTDRVGQPQHF,TGTGCCAGTACTGACAGGGTAGGCCAGCCCCAGCATTTT
few,TRBV3-1,TRBJ2-1,NA,19,CASSQDWSRGSGSYNEQFF,TGTGCCAGCAGCCAAGATTGGAGTCGGGGAAGCGGGTCCTACAATGAGCAGTTCTTC
few,TRBV7-2,TRBJ2-5,TRBD2,15,CASSLWLAGGETQYF,TGTGCCAGCAGCTTATGGCTAGCGGGGGGAGAGACCCAGTACTTC
few,TRBV7-2,TRBJ1-5,NA,13,CASSSLRDQPQHF,TGTGCCAGCAGCTCGCTAAGGGATCAGCCCCAGCATTTT
many,TRBV7-9,TRBJ1-1,TRBD1,13,CASSEQQGAEAFF,TGTGCCAGCAGCGAACAACAGGGGGCTGAAGCTTTCTTT
few,TRBV20-1,TRBJ1-5,NA,14,CSASPGHFNQPQHF,TGCAGTGCTAGCCCAGGACATTTCAATCAGCCCCAGCATTTT
many,TRBV7-9,TRBJ2-3,NA,15,CASSPGGVLRDTQYF,TGTGCCAGCAGCCCTGGCGGGGTCCTTCGGGATACGCAGTATTTT
many,TRBV7-6,TRBJ2-5,TRBD1,16,CASSLESQGAGETQYF,TGTGCCAGCAGCTTAGAATCCCAGGGGGCTGGGGAGACCCAGTACTTC
medium-sized,TRBV5-1,TRBJ2-5,NA,17,CASSSGGTGGLQETQYF,TGCGCCAGCAGCTCCGGGGGGACAGGAGGGCTCCAAGAGACCCAGTACTTC
many,TRBV12-3/TRBV12-4,TRBJ2-3,TRBD2,14,CASKDGGSTDTQYF,TGTGCCAGCAAGGACGGGGGGTCCACAGATACGCAGTATTTT
few,TRBV16,TRBJ2-6,NA,15,CASRRVGVGANVLTF,TGTGCCAGCCGTCGAGTCGGGGTGGGGGCCAACGTCCTGACTTTC
NA,TRBV5-1,TRBJ1-4,NA,15,CASSPHRATNEKLFF,TGCGCCAGCAGCCCTCACAGGGCAACTAATGAAAAACTGTTTTTT
few,TRBV5-1,TRBJ2-1,NA,16,CASSSRGDVAYNEQFF,TGCGCCAGCAGTTCTCGAGGGGACGTCGCCTACAATGAGCAGTTCTTC
NA,TRBV7-6,TRBJ2-4,NA,16,CASSLDGGGAKNIQYF,TGTGCCAGCAGCTTAGACGGGGGTGGGGCCAAAAACATTCAGTACTTC
few,TRBV7-2,TRBJ1-1,NA,15,CASSLNRAPGTEAFF,TGTGCCAGCAGCTTGAACCGGGCGCCGGGCACTGAAGCTTTCTTT
few,TRBV5-1,TRBJ2-3,TRBD1,15,CASSAGTDRTDTQYF,TGCGCCAGCAGCGCAGGGACAGACCGCACAGATACGCAGTATTTT
many,TRBV5-1,TRBJ2-2,TRBD2,15,CASSHGLAYTGELFF,TGCGCCAGCAGCCATGGACTAGCTTACACCGGGGAGCTGTTTTTT
few,TRBV6-5,TRBJ1-1,NA,12,CASSPHRHEAFF,TGTGCCAGCAGTCCCCATAGACATGAAGCTTTCTTT
many,TRBV4-1,TRBJ2-1,TRBD1,13,CASSQGRTGTEFF,TGCGCCAGCAGCCAAGGGCGGACAGGGACCGAATTCTTC
many,TRBV7-2,TRBJ1-1,NA,13,CASSPVGGAHAFF,TGTGCCAGCAGCCCGGTCGGGGGGGCTCACGCTTTCTTT
few,TRBV27,TRBJ2-3,TRBD2,16,CASSSILAGGTDTQYF,TGTGCCAGCAGTTCCATCCTAGCGGGGGGCACAGATACGCAGTATTTT
NA,TRBV18,TRBJ1-1,TRBD1,15,CASSPPGQLGTEAFF,TGTGCCAGCTCACCACCGGGACAGTTGGGTACTGAAGCTTTCTTT
NA,TRBV11-2,TRBJ2-1,NA,14,CASKLGHPSREQFF,TGTGCCAGCAAGTTGGGGCACCCCTCGAGGGAGCAGTTCTTC
few,TRBV20-1,TRBJ2-1,NA,14,CSASWDLSYNEQFF,TGCAGTGCTAGTTGGGACTTAAGTTACAATGAGCAGTTCTTC
NA,TRBV4-1,TRBJ1-2,TRBD1,16,CASSQPRDRGLHGYTF,TGCGCCAGCAGCCAACCCCGGGACAGGGGTTTACATGGCTACACCTTC
NA,TRBV9,TRBJ2-3,TRBD2,15,CASSPPRRGLDTQYF,TGTGCCAGCAGCCCCCCTCGGCGGGGGTTAGATACGCAGTATTTT
few,TRBV5-1,TRBJ2-3,NA,11,CASIGQDTQYF,TGCGCCAGCATAGGGCAGGATACGCAGTATTTT
many,TRBV15,TRBJ2-5,NA,13,CATSRRGGETQYF,TGTGCCACCAGCAGGCGGGGCGGAGAGACCCAGTACTTC
NA,TRBV4-3,TRBJ2-1,NA,15,CASSQPGLPGNEQFF,TGCGCCAGCAGCCAGCCGGGACTCCCAGGCAATGAGCAGTTCTTC
few,TRBV5-4,TRBJ2-6,NA,15,CASSLGQTGANVLTF,TGTGCCAGCAGCTTGGGGCAGACTGGGGCCAACGTCCTGACTTTC
few,TRBV5-1,TRBJ1-3,NA,14,CASSPSSSGNTIYF,TGCGCCAGCTCCCCCAGCAGCTCTGGAAACACCATATATTTT
NA,TRBV5-6,TRBJ1-6,NA,13,CASSLSSDSPLHF,TGTGCCAGCAGCTTGAGTTCGGATTCACCCCTCCACTTT